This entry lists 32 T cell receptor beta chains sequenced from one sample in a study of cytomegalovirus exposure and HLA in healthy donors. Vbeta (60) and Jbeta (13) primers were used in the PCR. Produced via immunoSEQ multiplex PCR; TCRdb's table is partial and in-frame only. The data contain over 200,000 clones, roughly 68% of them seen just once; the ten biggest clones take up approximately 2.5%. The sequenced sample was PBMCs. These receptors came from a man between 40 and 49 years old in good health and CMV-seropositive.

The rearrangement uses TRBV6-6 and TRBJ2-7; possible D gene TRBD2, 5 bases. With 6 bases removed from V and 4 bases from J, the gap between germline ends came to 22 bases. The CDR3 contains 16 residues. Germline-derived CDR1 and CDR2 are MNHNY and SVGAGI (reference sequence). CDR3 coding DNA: TGTGCCAGCAGCCCCACATTAGCGACATCTCCGTACGAGCAGTACTTC. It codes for CASSPTLATSPYEQYF.

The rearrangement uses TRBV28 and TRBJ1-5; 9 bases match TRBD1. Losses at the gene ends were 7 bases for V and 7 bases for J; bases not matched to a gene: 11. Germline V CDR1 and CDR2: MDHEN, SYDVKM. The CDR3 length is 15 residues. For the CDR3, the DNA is TGTGCCAGCAAAGGGACAGGGTCCCAAGGACAGCCCCAGCATTTT. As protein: CASKGTGSQGQPQHF.

As DNA, the CDR3 is TGTGCCAGCAGCTTAGGGCCCCCGGGACTAGCGGCTTACAATGAGCAGTTCTTC. It is translated as CASSLGPPGLAAYNEQFF. The V gene is TRBV7-9, the J gene TRBJ2-1; 11 bases line up with TRBD2. Germline lookup yields CDR1 SEHNR and CDR2 FQNEAQ (reference sequence). J was trimmed by 4 bases and V by 1 base; bases with no gene match: 9. There are 18 residues in the CDR3.

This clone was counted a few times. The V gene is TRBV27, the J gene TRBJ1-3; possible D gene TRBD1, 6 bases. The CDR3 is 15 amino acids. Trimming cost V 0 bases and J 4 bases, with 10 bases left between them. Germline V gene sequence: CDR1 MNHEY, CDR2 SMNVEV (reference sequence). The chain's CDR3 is CASSLSQGYGNTIYF. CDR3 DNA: TGTGCCAGCAGTTTATCACAGGGTTACGGAAACACCATATATTTT.

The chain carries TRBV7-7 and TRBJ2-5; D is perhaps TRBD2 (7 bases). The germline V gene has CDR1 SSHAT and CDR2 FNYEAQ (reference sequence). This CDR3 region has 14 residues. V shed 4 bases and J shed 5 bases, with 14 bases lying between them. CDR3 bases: TGTGCCAGCAGCTCAAGGGGGGGCGGGGAGACCCAGTACTTC. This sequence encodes CASSSRGGGETQYF.

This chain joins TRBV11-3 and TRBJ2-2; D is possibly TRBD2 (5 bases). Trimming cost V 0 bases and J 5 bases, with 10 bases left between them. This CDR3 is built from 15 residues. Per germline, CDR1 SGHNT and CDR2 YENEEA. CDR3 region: CASSLDPRGTGELFF. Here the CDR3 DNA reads TGTGCCAGCAGCTTAGATCCCCGAGGGACCGGGGAGCTGTTTTTT.

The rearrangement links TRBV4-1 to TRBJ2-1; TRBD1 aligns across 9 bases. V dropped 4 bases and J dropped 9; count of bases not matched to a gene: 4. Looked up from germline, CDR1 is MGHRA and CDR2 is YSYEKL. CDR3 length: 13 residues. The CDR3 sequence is CASSRDRVSEQFF. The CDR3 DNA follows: TGCGCCAGCAGCCGGGACAGGGTTAGTGAGCAGTTCTTC.

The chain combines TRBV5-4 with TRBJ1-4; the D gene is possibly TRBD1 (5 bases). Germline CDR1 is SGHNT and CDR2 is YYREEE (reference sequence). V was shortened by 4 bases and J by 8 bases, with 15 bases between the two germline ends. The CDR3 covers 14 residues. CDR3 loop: CASSPQQGKEKLFF. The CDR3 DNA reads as TGTGCCAGCAGCCCCCAGCAGGGAAAGGAAAAACTGTTTTTT.

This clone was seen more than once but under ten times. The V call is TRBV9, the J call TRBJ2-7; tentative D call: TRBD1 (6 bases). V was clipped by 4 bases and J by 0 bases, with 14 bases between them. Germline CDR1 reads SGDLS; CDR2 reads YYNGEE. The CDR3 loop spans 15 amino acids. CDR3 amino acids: CASSTGPESSYEQYF. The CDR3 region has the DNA TGTGCCAGCAGCACAGGGCCCGAGAGCTCCTACGAGCAGTACTTC.

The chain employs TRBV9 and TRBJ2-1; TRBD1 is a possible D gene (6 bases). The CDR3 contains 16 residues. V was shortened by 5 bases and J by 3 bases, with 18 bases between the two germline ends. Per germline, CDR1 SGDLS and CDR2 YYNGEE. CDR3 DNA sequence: TGTGCCAGCAGTTACAGGGCCGGAGCCTACTACAATGAGCAGTTCTTC. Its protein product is CASSYRAGAYYNEQFF.

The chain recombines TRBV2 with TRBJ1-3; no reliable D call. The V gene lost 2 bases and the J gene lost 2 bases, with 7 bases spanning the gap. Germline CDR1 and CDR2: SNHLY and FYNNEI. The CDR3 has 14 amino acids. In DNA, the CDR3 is TGTGCCAGCAGTGAACCCGGGACTGGAAACACCATATATTTT. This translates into CASSEPGTGNTIYF.

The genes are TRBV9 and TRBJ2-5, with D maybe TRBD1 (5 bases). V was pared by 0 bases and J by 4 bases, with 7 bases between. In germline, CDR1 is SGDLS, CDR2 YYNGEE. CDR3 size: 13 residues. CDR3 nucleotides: TGTGCCAGCAGCGTAGGGGGCCCAGAGACCCAGTACTTC. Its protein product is CASSVGGPETQYF.

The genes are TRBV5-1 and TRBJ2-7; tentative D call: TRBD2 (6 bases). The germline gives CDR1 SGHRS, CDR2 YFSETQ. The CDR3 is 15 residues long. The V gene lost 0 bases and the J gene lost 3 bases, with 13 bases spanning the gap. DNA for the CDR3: TGCGCCAGCAGCTTGGATGGTGAGGAGGGCTACGAGCAGTACTTC. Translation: CASSLDGEEGYEQYF.

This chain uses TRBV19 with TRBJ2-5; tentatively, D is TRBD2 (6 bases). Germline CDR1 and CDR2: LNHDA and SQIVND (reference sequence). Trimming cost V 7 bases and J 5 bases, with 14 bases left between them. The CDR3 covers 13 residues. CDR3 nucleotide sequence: TGTGCCAGTACCCCGGGGGATGGGGAGACCCAGTACTTC. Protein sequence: CASTPGDGETQYF.

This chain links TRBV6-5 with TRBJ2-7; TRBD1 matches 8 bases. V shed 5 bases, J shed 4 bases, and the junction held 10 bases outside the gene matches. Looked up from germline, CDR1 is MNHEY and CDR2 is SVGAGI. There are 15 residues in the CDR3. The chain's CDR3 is CASSPDRGLGYEQYF. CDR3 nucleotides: TGTGCCAGCAGTCCCGACAGGGGCCTAGGGTACGAGCAGTACTTC.

DNA of the CDR3: TGTGCCAGCAGCCTCTTACAGGGGGCGGATGGCTACACCTTC. Translation: CASSLLQGADGYTF. The genes are TRBV5-4 and TRBJ1-2; 9 positions match TRBD1. Germline V lookup: CDR1 SGHNT, CDR2 YYREEE (reference sequence). The CDR3 extends over 14 amino acids. The V gene end was trimmed by 4 bases and the J gene end by 6 bases; junction bases not matched to a gene: 7.

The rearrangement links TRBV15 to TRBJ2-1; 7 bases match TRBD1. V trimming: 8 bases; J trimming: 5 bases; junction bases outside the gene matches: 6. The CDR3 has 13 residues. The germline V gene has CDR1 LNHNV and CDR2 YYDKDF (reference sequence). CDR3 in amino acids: CATRDSDNNEQFF. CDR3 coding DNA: TGTGCCACCCGGGACAGCGACAACAATGAGCAGTTCTTC. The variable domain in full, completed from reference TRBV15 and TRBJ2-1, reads DAMVIQNPRYQVTQFGKPVTLSCSQTLNHNVMYWYQQKSSQAPKLLFHYYDKDFNNEADTPDNFQSRRPNTSFCFLDIRSPGLGDTAMYLCATRDSDNNEQFFGPGTRLTVL.

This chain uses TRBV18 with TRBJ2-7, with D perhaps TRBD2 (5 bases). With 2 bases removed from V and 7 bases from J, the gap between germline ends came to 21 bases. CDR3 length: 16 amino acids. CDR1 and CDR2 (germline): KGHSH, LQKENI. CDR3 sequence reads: CASSPEIRTWRWEQYF. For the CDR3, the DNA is TGTGCCAGCTCACCAGAAATTCGGACTTGGAGGTGGGAGCAGTACTTC.

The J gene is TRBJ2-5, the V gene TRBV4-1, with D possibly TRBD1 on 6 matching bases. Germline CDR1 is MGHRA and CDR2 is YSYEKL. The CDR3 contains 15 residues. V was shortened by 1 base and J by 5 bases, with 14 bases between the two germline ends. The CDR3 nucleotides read TGCGCCAGCAGCCAAGTAGACAGGTCTTGGGAGACCCAGTACTTC. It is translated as CASSQVDRSWETQYF.

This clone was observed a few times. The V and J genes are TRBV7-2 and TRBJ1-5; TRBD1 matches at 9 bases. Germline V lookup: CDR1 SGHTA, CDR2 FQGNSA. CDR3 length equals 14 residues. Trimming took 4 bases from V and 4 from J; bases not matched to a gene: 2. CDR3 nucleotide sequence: TGTGCCAGCAGCTCGGGACAGGGTAATCAGCCCCAGCATTTT. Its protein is CASSSGQGNQPQHF.

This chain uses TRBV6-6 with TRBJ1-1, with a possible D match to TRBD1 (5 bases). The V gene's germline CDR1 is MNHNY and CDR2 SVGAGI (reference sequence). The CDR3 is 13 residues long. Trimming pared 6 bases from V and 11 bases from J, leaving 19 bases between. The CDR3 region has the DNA TGTGCCAGCAGACCGACTACTTCGGGGGAGGCTTTCTTT. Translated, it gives CASRPTTSGEAFF.

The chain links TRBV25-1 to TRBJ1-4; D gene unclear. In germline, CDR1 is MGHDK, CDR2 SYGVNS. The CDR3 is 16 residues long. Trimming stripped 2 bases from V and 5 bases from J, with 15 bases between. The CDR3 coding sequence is TGTGCCAGCAGTGAAGGAATGTACAGACGAAATGAAAAACTGTTTTTT. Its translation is CASSEGMYRRNEKLFF.

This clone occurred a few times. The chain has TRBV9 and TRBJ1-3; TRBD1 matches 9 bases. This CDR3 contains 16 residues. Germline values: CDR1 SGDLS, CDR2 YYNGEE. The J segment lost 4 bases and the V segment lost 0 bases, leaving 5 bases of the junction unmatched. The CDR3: CASSVGGTGKGNTIYF. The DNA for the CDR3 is TGTGCCAGCAGCGTAGGTGGGACAGGGAAAGGAAACACCATATATTTT.

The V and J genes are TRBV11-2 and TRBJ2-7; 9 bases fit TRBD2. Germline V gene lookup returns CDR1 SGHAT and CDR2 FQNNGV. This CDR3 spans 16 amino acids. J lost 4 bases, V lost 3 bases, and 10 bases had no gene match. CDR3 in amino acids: CASSFRGMSGGYEQYF. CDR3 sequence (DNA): TGTGCCAGCAGCTTTCGGGGTATGAGCGGGGGGTACGAGCAGTACTTC.

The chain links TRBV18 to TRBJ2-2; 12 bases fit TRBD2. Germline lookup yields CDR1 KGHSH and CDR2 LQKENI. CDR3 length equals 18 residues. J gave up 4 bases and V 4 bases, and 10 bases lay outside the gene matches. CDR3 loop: CASSLTSGGRGGTGELFF. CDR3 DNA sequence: TGTGCCAGCTCACTGACTAGCGGGGGCCGCGGCGGCACCGGGGAGCTGTTTTTT.

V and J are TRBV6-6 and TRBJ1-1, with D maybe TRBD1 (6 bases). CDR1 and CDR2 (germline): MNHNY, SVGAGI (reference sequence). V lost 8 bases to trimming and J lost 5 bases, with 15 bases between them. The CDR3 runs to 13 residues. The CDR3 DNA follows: TGTGCCAGCTCACAGGGCCTAGGTACTGAAGCTTTCTTT. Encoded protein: CASSQGLGTEAFF.

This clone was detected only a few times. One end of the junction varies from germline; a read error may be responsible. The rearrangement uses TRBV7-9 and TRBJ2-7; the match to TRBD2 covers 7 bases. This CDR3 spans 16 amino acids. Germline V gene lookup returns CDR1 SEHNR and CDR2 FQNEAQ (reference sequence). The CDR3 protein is CSSSLVGGEKRYEQYF. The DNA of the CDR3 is TGTTCCAGCAGCTTAGTGGGGGGGGAGAAGAGATACGAGCAGTACTTC.

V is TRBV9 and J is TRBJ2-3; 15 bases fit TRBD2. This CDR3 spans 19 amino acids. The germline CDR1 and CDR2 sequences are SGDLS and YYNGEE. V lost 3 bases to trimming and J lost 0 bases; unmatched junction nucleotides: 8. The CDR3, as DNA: TGTGCCAGCAGCGCCGGACTAGCGGGGGGGTTTTCCAGCACAGATACGCAGTATTTT. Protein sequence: CASSAGLAGGFSSTDTQYF.

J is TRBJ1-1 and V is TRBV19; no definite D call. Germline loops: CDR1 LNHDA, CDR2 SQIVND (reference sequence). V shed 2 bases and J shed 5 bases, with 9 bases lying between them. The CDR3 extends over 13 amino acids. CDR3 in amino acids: CASSIYSRTEAFF. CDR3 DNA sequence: TGTGCCAGTAGTATATATTCTCGGACTGAAGCTTTCTTT.

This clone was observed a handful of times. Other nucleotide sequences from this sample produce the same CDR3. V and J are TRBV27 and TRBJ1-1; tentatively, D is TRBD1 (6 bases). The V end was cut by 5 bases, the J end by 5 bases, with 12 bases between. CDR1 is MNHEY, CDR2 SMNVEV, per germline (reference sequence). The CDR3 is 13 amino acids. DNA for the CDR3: TGTGCCAGCAGTCTGGGGGGGGCAACTGAAGCTTTCTTT. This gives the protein CASSLGGATEAFF.

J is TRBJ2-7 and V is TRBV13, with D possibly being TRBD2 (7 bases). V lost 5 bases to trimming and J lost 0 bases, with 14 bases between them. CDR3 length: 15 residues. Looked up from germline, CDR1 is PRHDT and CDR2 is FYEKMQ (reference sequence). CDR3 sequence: CASSRGAGASYEQYF. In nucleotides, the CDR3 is TGTGCCAGCAGCCGAGGGGCGGGGGCCTCCTACGAGCAGTACTTC.

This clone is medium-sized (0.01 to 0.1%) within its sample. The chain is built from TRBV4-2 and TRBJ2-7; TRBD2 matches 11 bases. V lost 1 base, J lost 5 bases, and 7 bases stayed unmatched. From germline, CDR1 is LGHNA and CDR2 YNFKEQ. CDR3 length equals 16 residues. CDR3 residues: CASSQGVAGGFNEQYF. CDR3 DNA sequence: TGTGCCAGCAGCCAAGGCGTAGCGGGGGGGTTCAACGAGCAGTACTTC.